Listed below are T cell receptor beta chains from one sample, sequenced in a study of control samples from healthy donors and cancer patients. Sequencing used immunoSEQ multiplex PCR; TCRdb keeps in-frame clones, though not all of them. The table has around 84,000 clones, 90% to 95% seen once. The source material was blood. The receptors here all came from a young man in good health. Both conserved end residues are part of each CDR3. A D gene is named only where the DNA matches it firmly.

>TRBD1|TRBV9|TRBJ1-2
TGTGCCAGCAGCCAGGGACAGCCCTATGGCTACACCTTC
CASSQGQPYGYTF
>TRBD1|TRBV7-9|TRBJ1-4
TGTGCCAGCAGCCCCACAGGGGGCGCGTCTGAAAAACTGTTTTTT
CASSPTGGASEKLFF
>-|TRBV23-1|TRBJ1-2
TGCGCCAGCAGTCAATCGAAGCGATCCCTCAGTAGAGGAGACCCTGGCTACACCTTC
CASSQSKRSLSRGDPGYTF
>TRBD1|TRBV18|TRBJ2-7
TGTGCCAGCTTACCGGGACAGGGTGTCCACGAGCAGTACTTC
CASLPGQGVHEQYF
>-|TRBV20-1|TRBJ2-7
TGCAGTGCTCCACAGGACTACGAGCAGTACTTC
CSAPQDYEQYF
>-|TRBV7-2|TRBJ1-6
TGTGCCAGCAGCTTAGACCAGGGCAATAATTCACCCCTCCACTTT
CASSLDQGNNSPLHF
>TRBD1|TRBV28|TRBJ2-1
TGTGCCAGCAGTTCTCCTCGGGACAGTTGGAGATCGATAGTGGATGAGCAGTTCTTC
CASSSPRDSWRSIVDEQFF
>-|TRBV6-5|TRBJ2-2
TGTGCCAGCAGTCCACTTACGGCCGGGGAGCTGTTTTTT
CASSPLTAGELFF
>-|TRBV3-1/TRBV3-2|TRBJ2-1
TGTGCCAGCAGCCAAGAGCGGAATGAGCAGTTCTTC
CASSQERNEQFF
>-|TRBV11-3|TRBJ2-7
TGTGCCAGCAGCTCCGACGGGAGACGGGACGAGCAGTACTTC
CASSSDGRRDEQYF